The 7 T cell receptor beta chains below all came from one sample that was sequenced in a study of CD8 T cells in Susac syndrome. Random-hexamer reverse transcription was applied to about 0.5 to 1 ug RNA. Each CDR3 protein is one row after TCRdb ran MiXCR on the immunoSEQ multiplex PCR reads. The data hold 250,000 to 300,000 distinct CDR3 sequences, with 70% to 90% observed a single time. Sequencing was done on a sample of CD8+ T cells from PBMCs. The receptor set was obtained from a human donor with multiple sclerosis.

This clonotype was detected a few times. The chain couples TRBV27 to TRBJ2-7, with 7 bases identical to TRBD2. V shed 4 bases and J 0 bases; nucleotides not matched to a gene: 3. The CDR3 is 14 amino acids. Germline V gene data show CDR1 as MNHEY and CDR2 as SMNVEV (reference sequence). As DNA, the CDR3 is TGTGCCAGCAGTTGGTCTAGCGGCTCCTACGAGCAGTACTTC. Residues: CASSWSSGSYEQYF.

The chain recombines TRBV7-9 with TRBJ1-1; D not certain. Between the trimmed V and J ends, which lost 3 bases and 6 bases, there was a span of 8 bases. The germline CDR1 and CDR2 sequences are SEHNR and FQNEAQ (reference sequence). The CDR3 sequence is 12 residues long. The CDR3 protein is CASSLKYAEAFF. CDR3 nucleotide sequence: TGTGCCAGCAGCTTGAAATACGCTGAAGCTTTCTTT.

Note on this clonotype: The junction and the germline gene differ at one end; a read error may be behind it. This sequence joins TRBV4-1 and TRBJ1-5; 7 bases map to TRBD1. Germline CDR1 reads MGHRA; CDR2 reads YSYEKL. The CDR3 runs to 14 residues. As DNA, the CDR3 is TGCGCCAGCAGCCAGCAGGGGGTCAATCGGCCCCAGCATTTT. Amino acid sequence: CASSQQGVNRPQHF.

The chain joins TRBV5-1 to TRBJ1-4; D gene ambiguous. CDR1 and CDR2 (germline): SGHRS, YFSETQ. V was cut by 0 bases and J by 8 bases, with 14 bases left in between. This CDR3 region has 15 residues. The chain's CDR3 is CASSLAEAFGEKLFF. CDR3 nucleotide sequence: TGCGCCAGCAGCTTGGCGGAGGCCTTTGGCGAAAAACTGTTTTTT.

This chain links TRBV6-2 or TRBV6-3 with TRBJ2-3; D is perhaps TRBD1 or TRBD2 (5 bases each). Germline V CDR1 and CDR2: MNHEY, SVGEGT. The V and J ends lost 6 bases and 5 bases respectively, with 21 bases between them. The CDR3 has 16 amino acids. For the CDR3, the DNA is TGTGCCAGCAGATCCGGGACGGGGAGCAAGGGAGATACGCAGTATTTT. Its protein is CASRSGTGSKGDTQYF.

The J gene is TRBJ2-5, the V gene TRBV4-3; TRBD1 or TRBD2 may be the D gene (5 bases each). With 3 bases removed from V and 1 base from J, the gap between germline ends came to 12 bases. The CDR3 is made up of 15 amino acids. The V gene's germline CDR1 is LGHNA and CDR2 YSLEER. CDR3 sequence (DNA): TGCGCCAGCAGCCAGACCCCGGGACGCCAAGAGACCCAGTACTTC. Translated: CASSQTPGRQETQYF.

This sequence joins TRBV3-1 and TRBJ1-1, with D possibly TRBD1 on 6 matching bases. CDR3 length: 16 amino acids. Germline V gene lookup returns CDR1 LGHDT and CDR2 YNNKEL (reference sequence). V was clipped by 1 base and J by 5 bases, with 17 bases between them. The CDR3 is CASSQVLGGGRTEAFF. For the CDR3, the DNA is TGTGCCAGCAGCCAAGTGTTAGGGGGGGGGCGAACTGAAGCTTTCTTT.